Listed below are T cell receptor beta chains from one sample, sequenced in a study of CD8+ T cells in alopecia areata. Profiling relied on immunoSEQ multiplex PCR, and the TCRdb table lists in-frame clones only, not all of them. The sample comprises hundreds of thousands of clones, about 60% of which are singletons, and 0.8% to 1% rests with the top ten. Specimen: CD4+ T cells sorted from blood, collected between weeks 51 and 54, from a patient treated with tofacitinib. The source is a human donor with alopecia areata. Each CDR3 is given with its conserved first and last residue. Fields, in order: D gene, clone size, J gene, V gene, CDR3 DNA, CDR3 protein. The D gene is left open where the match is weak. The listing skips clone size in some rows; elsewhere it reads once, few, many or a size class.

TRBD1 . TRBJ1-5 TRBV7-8 TGTGCCAGCAGCCAGGGACAGGGGAATAGCAATCAGCCCCAGCATTTT CASSQGQGNSNQPQHF
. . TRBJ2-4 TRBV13 TGTGCCAGCAGCTTAGCTAGGAACATTCAGTACTTC CASSLARNIQYF
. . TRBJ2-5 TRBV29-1 TGCAGCGTTGAAGAGACAGAAGAGACCCAGTACTTC CSVEETEETQYF
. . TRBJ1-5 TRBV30 TGTGCCTGGAGTCTGCAGCCTAGCAATCAGCCCCAGCATTTT CAWSLQPSNQPQHF
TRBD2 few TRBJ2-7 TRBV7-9 TGTGCCAGCAGCTTGGCGACTAGCGGCTCCTACGAGCAGTACTTC CASSLATSGSYEQYF
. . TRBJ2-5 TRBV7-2 TGTGCCAGCAGCTTAAGACAGAGGGAGACCCAGTACTTC CASSLRQRETQYF
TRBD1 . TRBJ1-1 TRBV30 TGTGCCTGGAGTGCATGGGACAGTAGAGAAGCTTTCTTT CAWSAWDSREAFF
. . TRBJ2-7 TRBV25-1 TGTGCCAGCAGTCTATCAAGAGGGCGGGAGCAGTACTTC CASSLSRGREQYF
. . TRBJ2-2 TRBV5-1 TGCGCCAGCAGCGAGGGGAGCGGTCCGGGCACCGGGGAGCTGTTTTTT CASSEGSGPGTGELFF
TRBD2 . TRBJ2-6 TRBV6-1 TGTGCCAGCAGTGAAATCTTGACTAGCGGGCGCCTTTTGAGGGCCAACGTCCTGACTTTC CASSEILTSGRLLRANVLTF
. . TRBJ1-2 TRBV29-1 TGCAGCGTTGCAGACAGCTATGGCTACACCTTC CSVADSYGYTF
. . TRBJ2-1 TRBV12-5 TGTGCTAGTGGTTTGGGAGGGAGCTCCTACAATGAGCAGTTCTTC CASGLGGSSYNEQFF
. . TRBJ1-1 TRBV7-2 TGTGCCAGCAGCTTGTTCCGGGACACTGAAGCTTTCTTT CASSLFRDTEAFF
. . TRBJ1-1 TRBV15 TGTGCCACCAGCAGTCAAGGGGCGAACACTGAAGCTTTCTTT CATSSQGANTEAFF
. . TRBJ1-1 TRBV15 TGTGCCACCAGCACGGGAAAGGGGATAACTGAAGCTTTCTTT CATSTGKGITEAFF
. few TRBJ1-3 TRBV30 TGTGCCTGGAGTGTACGAGGGTCCCCTGGAAACACCATATATTTT CAWSVRGSPGNTIYF
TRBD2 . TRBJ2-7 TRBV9 TGTGCCAGCAGCGTCGCGGGAGGTGACTACGAGCAGTACTTC CASSVAGGDYEQYF
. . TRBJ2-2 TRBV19 TGTGCCAGTAGTATAGAGGCAACGAACACCGGGGAGCTGTTTTTT CASSIEATNTGELFF
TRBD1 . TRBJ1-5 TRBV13 TGTGCCAGCAGCCCGGGACAGGGGTGCGGAGGCAATCAGCCCCAGCATTTT CASSPGQGCGGNQPQHF
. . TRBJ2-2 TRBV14 TGTGCCAGCAGCCGGACAATAACAGGGTCTCTCGGGGAGCTGTTTTTT CASSRTITGSLGELFF
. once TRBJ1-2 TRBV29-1 TGCAGCGTTGCCGGGGCGAGAGGCTACACCTTC CSVAGARGYTF
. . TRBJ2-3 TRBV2 TGTGCCAGCAGTGGGACTCACACAGATACGCAGTATTTT CASSGTHTDTQYF
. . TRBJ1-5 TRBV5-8 TGTGCCAGCAGCTTCCCAGGGTTATCATGGAATCAGCCCCAGCATTTT CASSFPGLSWNQPQHF
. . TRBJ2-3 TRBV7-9 TGTGCCAGCAGCTTATGGGGTTCGGGCACAGATACGCAGTATTTT CASSLWGSGTDTQYF
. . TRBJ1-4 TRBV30 TGTGCCTGGAGTGTCACGGGAGCAACTAATGAAAAACTGTTTTTT CAWSVTGATNEKLFF
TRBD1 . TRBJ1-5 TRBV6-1 TGTGCCAGCAAGTCCGGGACAGGGAGTCAGCCCCAGCATTTT CASKSGTGSQPQHF
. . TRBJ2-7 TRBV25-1 TGTGCCAGCGGCCCTGGGGGTTCGTTCCACGAGCAGTACTTC CASGPGGSFHEQYF
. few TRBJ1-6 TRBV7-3 TGTGCCAGCAGCCTAGGACCCTCACGCTCCTATAATTCACCCCTCCACTTT CASSLGPSRSYNSPLHF
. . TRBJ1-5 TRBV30 TGTGCCTGGAGCGCCCCAAATCAGCCCCAGCATTTT CAWSAPNQPQHF
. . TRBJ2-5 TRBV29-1 TGCAGCGTTGAGACGGACGCGGAGACCCAGTACTTC CSVETDAETQYF
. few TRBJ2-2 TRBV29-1 TGCAGCGTTACAGGGGACTTCTTAAACACCGGGGAGCTGTTTTTT CSVTGDFLNTGELFF
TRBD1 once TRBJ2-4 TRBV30 TGTGCCTGGAGTCCCACGGACAGGGTAAAGAACATTCAGTACTTC CAWSPTDRVKNIQYF
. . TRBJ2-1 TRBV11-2 TGTGCCAGCAGCTTAGGCCCGCGGAGGGGAAATGAGCAGTTCTTC CASSLGPRRGNEQFF
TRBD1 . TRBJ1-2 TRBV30 TGTGCCTGGGGAGGACAGGCCTATGGCTACACCTTC CAWGGQAYGYTF
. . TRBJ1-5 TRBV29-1 TGCAGCGTTGGTGCTGTGAATCAGCCCCAGCATTTT CSVGAVNQPQHF
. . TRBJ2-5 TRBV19 TGTGCCAGTAACCGGGACCGAAACCAAGAGACCCAGTACTTC CASNRDRNQETQYF
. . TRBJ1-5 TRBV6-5 TGTGCCAGCAGACGGGCAACAGCCTCGGGTCAGCCCCAGCATTTT CASRRATASGQPQHF
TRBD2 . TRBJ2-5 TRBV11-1 TGTGCCAGCAGCGGGATTATAGCGGGGGACCAAGAGACCCAGTACTTC CASSGIIAGDQETQYF
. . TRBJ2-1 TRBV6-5 TGTGCCAGCAGTTACCCCCCGTTATACAATGAGCAGTTCTTC CASSYPPLYNEQFF
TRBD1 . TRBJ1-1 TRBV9 TGTGCCAGCAGCGCCCGACAGGGCAACACTGAAGCTTTCTTT CASSARQGNTEAFF
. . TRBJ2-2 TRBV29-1 TGCAGCGTTGCCAAGACCGCGAACACCGGGGAGCTGTTTTTT CSVAKTANTGELFF
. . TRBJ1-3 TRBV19 TGTGCCAGTAGTATGGACCGCTCCATCTCTGGAAACACCATATATTTT CASSMDRSISGNTIYF
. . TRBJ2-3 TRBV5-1 TGCGCCAGCAGTAGCGGAGGGATAGCAGATACGCAGTATTTT CASSSGGIADTQYF
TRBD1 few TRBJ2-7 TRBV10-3 TGTGCCACCCGCGGGACAGGGGTTTCCGAGCAGTACTTC CATRGTGVSEQYF
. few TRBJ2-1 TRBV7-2 TGTGCCAGCAGCTTAGGCCCGACCCTCAATGAGCAGTTCTTC CASSLGPTLNEQFF
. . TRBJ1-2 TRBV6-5 TGTGCCAGCAGTTCGCTGACAGGACCTAACTATGGCTACACCTTC CASSSLTGPNYGYTF
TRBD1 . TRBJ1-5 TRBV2 TGTGCCAGCAGCGAAAGGACAGGGGGCGATCAGCCCCAGCATTTT CASSERTGGDQPQHF
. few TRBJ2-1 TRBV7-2 TGTGCCAGCAGCTCAAGCTACTCCTCCTACAATGAGCAGTTCTTC CASSSSYSSYNEQFF
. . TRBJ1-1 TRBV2 TGTGCCAGCAGTGGCAGGACAGTAACGAACACTGAAGCTTTCTTT CASSGRTVTNTEAFF
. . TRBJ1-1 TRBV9 TGTGCCAGCAGCGAAGGGCCCATAGGCACTGAAGCTTTCTTT CASSEGPIGTEAFF
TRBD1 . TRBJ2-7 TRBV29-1 TGCAGCGGAGGACAGGGGGACTACGAGCAGTACTTC CSGGQGDYEQYF
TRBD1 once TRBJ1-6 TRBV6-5 TGTGCCAGCAGTAAGAGACAGGGTAGATCACCCCTCCACTTT CASSKRQGRSPLHF